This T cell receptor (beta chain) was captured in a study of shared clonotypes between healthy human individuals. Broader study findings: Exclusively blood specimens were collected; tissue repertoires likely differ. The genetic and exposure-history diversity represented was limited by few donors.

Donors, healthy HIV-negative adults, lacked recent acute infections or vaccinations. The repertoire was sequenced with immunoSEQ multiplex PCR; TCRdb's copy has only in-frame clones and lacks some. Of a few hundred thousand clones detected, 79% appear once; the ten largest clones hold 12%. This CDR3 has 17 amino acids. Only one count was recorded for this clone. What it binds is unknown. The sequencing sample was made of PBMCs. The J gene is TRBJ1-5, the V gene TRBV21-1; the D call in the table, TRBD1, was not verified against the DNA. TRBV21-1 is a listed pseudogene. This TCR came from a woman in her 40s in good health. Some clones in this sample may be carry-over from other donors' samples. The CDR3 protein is CASSNGTGLYSNQPQHF. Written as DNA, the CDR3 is TGTGCCAGCAGCAACGGGACAGGGCTTTATAGCAATCAGCCCCAGCATTTT.